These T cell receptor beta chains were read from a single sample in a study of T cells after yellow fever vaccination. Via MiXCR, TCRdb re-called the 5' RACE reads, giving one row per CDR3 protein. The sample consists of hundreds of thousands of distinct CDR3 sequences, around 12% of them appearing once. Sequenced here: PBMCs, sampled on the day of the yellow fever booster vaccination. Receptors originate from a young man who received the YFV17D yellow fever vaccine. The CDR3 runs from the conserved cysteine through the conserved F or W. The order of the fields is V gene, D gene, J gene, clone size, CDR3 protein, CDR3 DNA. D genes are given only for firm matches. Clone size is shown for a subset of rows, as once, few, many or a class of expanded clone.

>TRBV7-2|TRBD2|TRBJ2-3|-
CASSSSGYTDTQYF
TGTGCCAGCAGCTCTAGCGGTTATACAGATACGCAGTATTTT
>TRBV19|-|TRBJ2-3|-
CASSVHTDTQYF
TGTGCCAGTAGCGTACACACAGATACGCAGTATTTT
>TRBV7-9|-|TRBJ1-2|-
CASSPPGDYGYTF
TGTGCCAGCAGCCCTCCCGGGGACTATGGCTACACCTTC
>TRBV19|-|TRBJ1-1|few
CASNELGGSEAFF
TGTGCCAGTAACGAGCTGGGGGGAAGTGAAGCTTTCTTT
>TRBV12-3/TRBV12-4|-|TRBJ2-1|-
CASTRDTTYNEQFF
TGTGCCAGCACCCGGGACACCACCTACAATGAGCAGTTCTTC
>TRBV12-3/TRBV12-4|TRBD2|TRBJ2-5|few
CASSSNRDYETQYF
TGTGCCAGCAGTTCCAACCGGGACTACGAGACCCAGTACTTC
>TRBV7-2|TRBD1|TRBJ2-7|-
CASAGTADEQYF
TGTGCCAGCGCCGGGACAGCCGACGAGCAGTACTTC
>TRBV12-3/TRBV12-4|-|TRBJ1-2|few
CASVKGGRGYTF
TGTGCCAGCGTTAAGGGGGGACGCGGCTACACCTTC
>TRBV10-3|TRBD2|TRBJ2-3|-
CAIRGGRASGRGTDTQYF
TGTGCCATCAGGGGGGGAAGAGCTAGCGGGAGAGGAACAGATACGCAGTATTTT
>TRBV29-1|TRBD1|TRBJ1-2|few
CSVDGQGLDYGYTF
TGCAGCGTTGACGGACAGGGACTCGACTATGGCTACACCTTC
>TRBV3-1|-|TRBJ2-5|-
CASSQQAGQETQYF
TGTGCCAGCAGCCAACAGGCGGGCCAAGAGACCCAGTACTTC
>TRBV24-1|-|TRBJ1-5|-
CATSDLPRGGRQPQHF
TGTGCCACCAGTGATTTGCCCCGGGGAGGGAGGCAGCCCCAGCATTTT
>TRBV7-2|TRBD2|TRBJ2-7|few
CASSRTSGSISYEQYF
TGTGCCAGCAGTCGGACTAGCGGGAGTATTTCATACGAGCAGTACTTC
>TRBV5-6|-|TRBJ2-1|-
CASSPVHNEQFF
TGTGCCAGCAGCCCTGTGCACAATGAGCAGTTCTTC
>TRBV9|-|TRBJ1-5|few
CASSQGPGRQPQHF
TGTGCCAGCAGCCAAGGCCCGGGCCGGCAGCCCCAGCATTTT
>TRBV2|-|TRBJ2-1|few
CASRETSPVIEQFF
TGTGCCAGCAGGGAGACTAGTCCGGTTATTGAGCAGTTCTTC
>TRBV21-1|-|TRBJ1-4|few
CASSFPGTETGAGEKLFF
TGTGCCAGCAGCTTTCCTGGGACAGAAACAGGTGCGGGTGAAAAACTGTTTTTT
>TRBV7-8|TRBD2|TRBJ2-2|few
CASSLVVAGGYTGELFF
TGTGCCAGCAGCTTAGTCGTAGCGGGAGGGTACACCGGGGAGCTGTTTTTT
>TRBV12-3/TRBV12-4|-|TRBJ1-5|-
CASSPPGQPFNQPQHF
TGTGCCAGCAGTCCCCCGGGACAACCGTTCAATCAGCCCCAGCATTTT
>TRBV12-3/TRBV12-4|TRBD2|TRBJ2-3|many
CASTPGGSTDTQYF
TGTGCCAGCACACCGGGAGGAAGCACAGATACGCAGTATTTT
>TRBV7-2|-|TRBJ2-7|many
CASSLAAGSYEQYF
TGCGCCAGCAGCTTGGCCGCTGGCTCCTACGAGCAGTACTTC
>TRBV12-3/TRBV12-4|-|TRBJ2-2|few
CASSRRQVPNTGELFF
TGTGCCAGCAGTCGCCGACAGGTACCGAACACCGGGGAGCTGTTTTTT